This T cell receptor beta chain is from a study of blood T cell repertoires in COVID-19. Profiling relied on immunoSEQ multiplex PCR, and the TCRdb table lists in-frame clones only, not all of them. Here the sample spans about 170,000 clones, approximately 90% being singletons. CDR3 length equals 16 residues. V lost 5 bases to trimming and J lost 1 base; unmatched junction nucleotides: 8. The V gene's germline CDR1 is LNHDA and CDR2 SQIVND (reference sequence). The clonotype originates from a man aged 50-60 years who had recovered from COVID-19. The sample comprised peripheral blood. The chain is built from TRBV19 and TRBJ2-3; 8 bases align to TRBD2. The CDR3 DNA sequence: TGTGCCAGTAGTTTTTTGCCAGCGGGGGGCACAGATACGCAGTATTTT. Residues: CASSFLPAGGTDTQYF.